One and the same sample provided the 29 T cell receptor beta chains below, sequenced in a study of T-cell memory formation after mild COVID-19 (dated by TCRdb to about 2021). Preparation of the library involved 5' RACE. Sequenced on an Illumina NovaSeq 6000. TCRdb cleaned the public reads at Q25 with fastp, built clones with MiXCR and kept in-frame beta chains. Entries that share a CDR3 protein sequence are merged under the most common genes and DNA. For this sample the table gives over 150,000 distinct CDR3 sequences, of which about 22% were detected only once. The leading ten clones occupy 23% of the sample. The sample consisted of PBMCs or a T cell subset sorted from them (not recorded which). All receptors derive from an adult woman who had mild COVID-19 (a few samples of this study predate the infection). The sample titles of this study are shuffled in the database, so cell type and time point are left out; the donor was told from shared clones.

This clonotype turned up a few times. The chain couples TRBV7-6 to TRBJ2-1, with 14 nucleotides matching TRBD2. V lost 5 bases and J lost 10; bases outside the gene matches: 10. The CDR3 covers 16 residues. Germline V gene data show CDR1 as SGHVS and CDR2 as FNYEAQ. The DNA for the CDR3 is TGTGCCAGCAGCCCCGAACCGGGACTAGCGGGAGAAGAGCAGTTCTTC. Amino acid sequence: CASSPEPGLAGEEQFF.

A few counts support this clonotype. The chain combines TRBV7-9 with TRBJ2-5; D possibly uses TRBD1 or TRBD2 (5 bases each). Germline V gives CDR1 SEHNR, CDR2 FQNEAQ (reference sequence). V was shortened by 3 bases and J by 5 bases, with 16 bases between the two germline ends. The CDR3 consists of 15 residues. Here the CDR3 DNA reads TGTGCCAGCAGCTTGCTCGTGGGACCCGGGGAGACCCAGTACTTC. Translation gives CASSLLVGPGETQYF.

This chain connects TRBV27 to TRBJ1-2; perhaps TRBD1 as D (5 bases). Trimming shortened V by 4 bases and J by 3 bases, and 9 bases separated the two germline ends. The CDR3 is 13 residues long. Germline assignment: CDR1 MNHEY and CDR2 SMNVEV (reference sequence). CDR3 loop: CASSWGPDYGYTF. The CDR3 DNA reads TGTGCCAGCAGTTGGGGCCCGGACTATGGCTACACCTTC.

This clonotype was detected a few times. The chain couples TRBV20-1 to TRBJ1-1; D gene unclear. The V and J ends lost 0 bases and 4 bases respectively, with 12 bases between them. This CDR3 contains 14 residues. CDR1 and CDR2 (germline): DFQATT, SNEGSKA (reference sequence). The DNA of the CDR3 is TGCAGTGCTAGAGATCCGCAGCTTAGCACTGAAGCTTTCTTT. As protein: CSARDPQLSTEAFF.

A few counts support this clonotype. The rearrangement uses TRBV9 and TRBJ1-1; D is perhaps TRBD1 (5 bases). The germline gives CDR1 SGDLS, CDR2 YYNGEE. The CDR3 runs to 14 residues. V was shortened by 4 bases and J by 1 base, with 11 bases between the two germline ends. CDR3 residues: CASSPQASNTEAFF. The CDR3 bases are TGTGCCAGCAGCCCACAGGCCTCGAACACTGAAGCTTTCTTT.

The V and J genes are TRBV5-1 and TRBJ1-1; 7 positions match TRBD1. The V and J ends lost 3 bases and 1 base, in that order; junction bases with no gene match: 6. The CDR3 is 15 residues long. Per germline, CDR1 SGHRS and CDR2 YFSETQ. DNA of the CDR3: TGCGCCAGCAGCTCGTGGACAGGAGAGAACACTGAAGCTTTCTTT. Protein: CASSSWTGENTEAFF.

This clonotype was counted many times. This chain uses TRBV6-2 or TRBV6-3 with TRBJ2-1, with D perhaps matching TRBD2 (5 bases). There are 11 residues in the CDR3. Germline CDR1 reads MNHEY; CDR2 reads SVGEGT. V shed 11 bases and J shed 6 bases, with 11 bases lying between them. CDR3 region: CAVGLSNEQFF. CDR3 coding DNA: TGTGCCGTCGGACTGTCCAATGAGCAGTTCTTC.

This clonotype has a handful of counts. The CDR3 DNA sequence: TGTGCCTGGAGTGTTGGGTTGGGGACTTACAATGAGCAGTTCTTC. Its translation is CAWSVGLGTYNEQFF. The chain is built from TRBV30 and TRBJ2-1; D perhaps matches TRBD2 (6 bases). This CDR3 comprises 15 residues. Trimming pared 0 bases from V and 4 bases from J, leaving 13 bases between. The germline CDR1 and CDR2 sequences are GTSNPN and SVGIG (reference sequence).

This clonotype was seen only a few times. V and J are TRBV4-1 and TRBJ1-5; 7 bases are shared with TRBD1. CDR1 and CDR2 from the germline V gene are MGHRA and YSYEKL. The length of the CDR3 is 15 residues. The ends lost 3 bases at V and 0 bases at J; junction bases unmatched: 2. The CDR3 DNA follows: TGCGCCAGCAGCCAGAGGGACAGTAGCAATCAGCCCCAGCATTTT. It yields the protein CASSQRDSSNQPQHF.

The rearrangement joins TRBV19 to TRBJ2-5; perhaps TRBD1 as D (5 bases). The germline V and J ends were trimmed by 6 bases and 2 bases, with 16 bases remaining between them. Looked up from germline, CDR1 is LNHDA and CDR2 is SQIVND (reference sequence). CDR3 length equals 15 residues. CDR3 residues: CASSNFQGLQETQYF. The DNA of the CDR3 is TGTGCCAGTAGCAATTTTCAGGGTTTGCAAGAGACCCAGTACTTC.

The rearrangement uses TRBV30 and TRBJ1-1; maybe TRBD1 (6 bases). This CDR3 is built from 13 residues. Germline V CDR1 and CDR2: GTSNPN, SVGIG (reference sequence). Trimming removed 2 bases from V and 7 bases from J, with 14 bases in between. In DNA form, the CDR3 reads TGTGCCTGGAGTAGCGGACAGATTAATGAAGCTTTCTTT. It yields the protein CAWSSGQINEAFF.

This chain joins TRBV7-6 and TRBJ1-1; maybe TRBD1 (6 bases). The CDR3 runs to 11 residues. The germline CDR1 and CDR2 sequences are SGHVS and FNYEAQ. The CDR3 reads CATHGGSEAFF. Here the CDR3 DNA reads TGTGCTACACACGGGGGCAGTGAAGCTTTCTTT.

This clonotype turned up a few times. V gene TRBV7-2 combines with J gene TRBJ2-1; 9 nucleotides align to TRBD2. CDR1 is SGHTA and CDR2 is FQGNSA in the germline V gene. CDR3 size: 14 residues. The V gene end was trimmed by 7 bases and the J gene end by 7 bases; junction bases not matched to a gene: 8. In DNA, the CDR3 is TGTGCCAGCACCTATAGCGGGAGAACGAATGAGCAGTTCTTC. Its protein product is CASTYSGRTNEQFF.

This clonotype was observed a handful of times. The V call is TRBV9, the J call TRBJ1-6; D possibly corresponds to TRBD1 (5 bases). Germline CDR1 reads SGDLS; CDR2 reads YYNGEE. V was clipped by 0 bases and J by 11 bases, with 9 bases between them. The CDR3 covers 13 residues. CDR3 protein: CASSVGGVPPLHF. The CDR3 nucleotides are TGTGCCAGCAGCGTAGGGGGGGTTCCACCCCTCCACTTT.

This chain links TRBV7-9 with TRBJ1-6; D remains ambiguous. V was shortened by 2 bases and J by 3 bases, with 5 bases between the two germline ends. Germline V gives CDR1 SEHNR, CDR2 FQNEAQ (reference sequence). This CDR3 region has 14 residues. The CDR3 DNA sequence: TGTGCCAGCAGCTTATTGAACTATAATTCACCCCTCCACTTT. Its protein is CASSLLNYNSPLHF.

This clonotype was seen only a few times. V gene TRBV9 combines with J gene TRBJ1-2; maybe TRBD1 (5 bases). V was trimmed by 2 bases and J by 13 bases, leaving 15 bases between them. The CDR3 length is 12 residues. Germline V gene sequence: CDR1 SGDLS, CDR2 YYNGEE. The CDR3 protein is CASSVGTAVATF. The CDR3 region has the DNA TGTGCCAGCAGCGTTGGGACGGCAGTCGCCACCTTC.

The rearrangement uses TRBV7-6 and TRBJ2-1, with 9 bases fitting TRBD1. V gave up 3 bases and J gave up 6 bases; unmatched junction bases: 6. Germline-derived CDR1 and CDR2 are SGHVS and FNYEAQ. This CDR3 contains 15 residues. The CDR3 DNA reads as TGTGCCAGCAGCTTTGGGACAGGGTTGGGCAATGAGCAGTTCTTC. It translates to CASSFGTGLGNEQFF.

This sequence joins TRBV9 and TRBJ2-2, with TRBD2 matching over 9 bases. Germline CDR1 SGDLS, CDR2 YYNGEE. The V gene end was trimmed by 3 bases and the J gene end by 0 bases; junction bases not matched to a gene: 12. This CDR3 is built from 19 residues. Here the CDR3 DNA reads TGTGCCAGCAGCGGACTAGGGACTAGCTCAAACGCGAACACCGGGGAGCTGTTTTTT. As protein: CASSGLGTSSNANTGELFF.

Only one count was recorded for this clonotype. This clone may be a read error of a much larger clone one base away. The V and J genes are TRBV20-1 and TRBJ1-5, with 9 bases fitting TRBD1. V was pared by 7 bases and J by 4 bases, with 14 bases of the junction left unmatched. Germline CDR1 DFQATT, CDR2 SNEGSKA (reference sequence). This CDR3 is built from 16 residues. CDR3 sequence: CSDLYAGDRENQPQHF. CDR3 DNA: TGCAGTGACCTCTACGCTGGGGACAGGGAAAATCAGCCCCAGCATTTT.

This clonotype was seen just once. The chain carries TRBV6-5 and TRBJ2-5, with no clear D. V gave up 0 bases and J gave up 3 bases, with 8 bases separating them. From germline, CDR1 is MNHEY and CDR2 SVGAGI. The CDR3 loop spans 14 amino acids. As DNA, the CDR3 is TGTGCCAGCAGTTACTCCGTCGATGAAGAGACCCAGTACTTC. Residues: CASSYSVDEETQYF.

This chain connects TRBV18 to TRBJ2-5; 10 bases fit TRBD1. Trimming at V came to 4 bases and at J to 1 base, leaving 6 bases not matched to a gene. Germline values: CDR1 KGHSH, CDR2 LQKENI. This CDR3 spans 16 amino acids. CDR3 residues: CASSLRDRGLQETQYF. The DNA of the CDR3 is TGTGCCAGCTCACTCCGGGACAGGGGACTCCAAGAGACCCAGTACTTC.

This clonotype was seen a handful of times. A junction end diverges from the germline sequence, so it may reflect a read error. The chain's CDR3 is CANSFVGPDTQYF. The CDR3, as DNA: TGTGCCAACAGCTTCGTGGGACCAGATACGCAGTATTTT. The gene calls are TRBV7-2 and TRBJ2-3; D possibly matches TRBD1 or TRBD2 (5 bases each). The CDR3 is made up of 13 amino acids. The germline CDR1 and CDR2 sequences are SGHTA and FQGNSA.

This clonotype occurred a few times. The V gene is TRBV5-1, the J gene TRBJ2-7; D is possibly TRBD2 (5 bases). The CDR3 has 16 amino acids. Germline-derived CDR1 and CDR2 are SGHRS and YFSETQ. V lost 0 bases, J lost 2 bases, and 15 bases lay in between. The CDR3 DNA follows: TGCGCCAGCAGCTTGGCCGGCTGGACGGGAACCTACGAGCAGTACTTC. The encoded protein is CASSLAGWTGTYEQYF.

The chain carries TRBV2 and TRBJ2-7; either TRBD1 or TRBD2 may fit D (5 bases each). V lost 6 bases, J lost 2 bases, and 17 bases lay in between. This CDR3 spans 15 amino acids. Germline CDR1 reads SNHLY; CDR2 reads FYNNEI. The CDR3, as DNA: TGTGCCAGCAGATCCTCCGGGACGGCCGCCTACGAGCAGTACTTC. Its translation is CASRSSGTAAYEQYF.

The chain's CDR3 is CASSLYPRDEQYF. The CDR3 region has the DNA TGTGCCAGCAGTTTGTATCCTAGGGACGAGCAGTACTTC. The gene calls are TRBV11-2 and TRBJ2-7; D is unclear. CDR1 and CDR2 (germline): SGHAT, FQNNGV. The CDR3 consists of 13 residues. V gave up 6 bases and J gave up 5 bases, with 14 bases separating them.

This clonotype was counted between two and nine times. The rearrangement joins TRBV14 to TRBJ2-7, with unresolved D. The CDR3 loop spans 13 amino acids. The germline CDR1 and CDR2 sequences are SGHDN and FVKESK. V was shortened by 1 base and J by 3 bases, with 7 bases between the two germline ends. The CDR3 DNA sequence: TGTGCCAGCAGCCAAGCCGAAAACTACGAGCAGTACTTC. Translated, it gives CASSQAENYEQYF.

The J gene is TRBJ1-1, the V gene TRBV7-9, with D perhaps TRBD1 (6 bases). Trimming took off 0 bases at V and 1 base at J, with 9 bases between the two ends. The CDR3 contains 15 residues. CDR1 is SEHNR, CDR2 FQNEAQ, per germline (reference sequence). CDR3 region: CASSLAGGQNTEAFF. The CDR3 DNA follows: TGTGCCAGCAGCTTAGCGGGGGGACAGAACACTGAAGCTTTCTTT.

The J gene is TRBJ1-5, the V gene TRBV7-8; D unresolved. Germline V CDR1 and CDR2: SGHVS, FQNEAQ. The CDR3 spans 13 residues. The V gene lost 1 base and the J gene lost 8 bases, with 9 bases spanning the gap. This chain's CDR3 is CASSLEVGKPQHF. CDR3 bases: TGTGCCAGCAGCTTAGAGGTTGGAAAGCCCCAGCATTTT.

This clonotype was detected a few times. The chain joins TRBV4-3 to TRBJ2-7; D is undetermined. CDR1 is LGHNA, CDR2 YSLEER, per germline. V was shortened by 1 base and J by 3 bases, with 13 bases between the two germline ends. This CDR3 has 15 amino acids. Here the CDR3 DNA reads TGCGCCAGCAGCCAAGGGGTGGGATCCTTCTACGAGCAGTACTTC. Translated, it gives CASSQGVGSFYEQYF.